The 28 T cell receptor beta chains listed next were all sequenced from one sample in a study of blood T cell repertoires in COVID-19. TCRdb keeps only in-frame clones here, not all; method: immunoSEQ multiplex PCR. Of some 430,000 clones listed, about 92% are singletons. The material sequenced was PBMCs or T cells enriched from blood (not recorded which). Every receptor here comes from a man younger than 30 who had recovered from COVID-19.

The V call is TRBV5-5, the J call TRBJ2-3, with D possibly being TRBD2 (5 bases). The V gene's germline CDR1 is SGHKS and CDR2 YYEKEE (reference sequence). Trimming removed 3 bases at V and 3 bases at J, with 11 bases between. This CDR3 region has 14 residues. CDR3 nucleotide sequence: TGTGCCAGCAGCTATGGACTCGGTACAGATACGCAGTATTTT. Residues: CASSYGLGTDTQYF.

The V gene is TRBV7-9, the J gene TRBJ2-4, with 9 bases that match TRBD1. The germline V gene encodes CDR1 SEHNR and CDR2 FQNEAQ (reference sequence). The CDR3 loop spans 18 amino acids. Losses at the gene ends were 4 bases for V and 1 base for J; bases not matched to a gene: 11. The CDR3 DNA follows: TGTGCCAGCAGCTCAACCCAGGACAGGGGCTCGGCCAAAAACATTCAGTACTTC. The encoded protein is CASSSTQDRGSAKNIQYF. The entire variable domain, with the rest obtained from reference TRBV7-9 and TRBJ2-4, is as follows: DTGVSQNPRHKITKRGQNVTFRCDPISEHNRLYWYRQTLGQGPEFLTYFQNEAQLEKSRLLSDRFSAERPKGSFSTLEIQRTEQGDSAMYLCASSSTQDRGSAKNIQYFGAGTRLSVL.

V is TRBV7-6 and J is TRBJ2-7, with TRBD1 matching over 7 bases. The germline V gene has CDR1 SGHVS and CDR2 FNYEAQ. The CDR3 has 15 residues. With V trimmed by 2 bases and J by 2 bases, 6 bases remained unmatched. CDR3 in amino acids: CASSLSTGIAYEQYF. CDR3 DNA: TGTGCCAGCAGCTTATCGACAGGGATTGCCTACGAGCAGTACTTC. The whole variable domain, remainder taken from reference TRBV7-6 and TRBJ2-7, is GAGVSQSPRYKVTKRGQDVALRCDPISGHVSLYWYRQALGQGPEFLTYFNYEAQQDKSGLPNDRFSAERPEGSISTLTIQRTEQRDSAMYRCASSLSTGIAYEQYFGPGTRLTVT.

The CDR3 sequence is CASSLGTSGPEQYF. The CDR3 DNA sequence: TGTGCCAGCAGCTTGGGGACTAGCGGACCCGAGCAGTACTTC. The V call is TRBV7-9, the J call TRBJ2-7; 11 nucleotides match TRBD2. The CDR3 has 14 residues. Germline lookup yields CDR1 SEHNR and CDR2 FQNEAQ (reference sequence). J gave up 6 bases and V 3 bases, and 4 bases lay outside the gene matches.

This sequence joins TRBV6-4 and TRBJ2-7; tentative D call: TRBD1 (6 bases). Germline lookup yields CDR1 MRHNA and CDR2 SNTAGT. Trimming took off 4 bases at V and 2 bases at J, with 12 bases between the two ends. The CDR3 sequence is 14 residues long. CDR3 in amino acids: CASSGVDRPYEQYF. The CDR3 DNA reads as TGTGCCAGCAGTGGAGTGGACAGACCCTACGAGCAGTACTTC.

V is TRBV3-1 (or the pseudogene TRBV3-2) and J is TRBJ2-5; no clear D gene. CDR3 length: 12 residues. V lost 4 bases and J 6 bases, leaving 9 bases between the germline ends. Germline V CDR1 and CDR2: LGHDT, YNNKEL (reference sequence). This CDR3 is CASSPDSKTQYF. The DNA for the CDR3 is TGTGCCAGCAGCCCAGATTCAAAGACCCAGTACTTC.

The chain is built from TRBV28 and TRBJ1-1; no reliable D call. Germline V gene data show CDR1 as MDHEN and CDR2 as SYDVKM. V lost 7 bases and J lost 4, with 13 bases in between. CDR3 length: 13 residues. CDR3 sequence: CASTEFVGTEAFF. The CDR3 nucleotides are TGTGCCAGCACGGAGTTTGTGGGCACTGAAGCTTTCTTT.

This clone was counted between two and nine times. V usage is TRBV18 and J usage is TRBJ1-2; TRBD1 matches at 7 bases. Germline CDR1 KGHSH, CDR2 LQKENI. V was clipped by 6 bases and J by 6 bases; unmatched bases: 19. The CDR3 totals 17 residues. In nucleotides, the CDR3 is TGTGCCAGCTCCCTTTCATCGGCCGGGACAGAGGGGCATGGCTACACCTTC. Residues: CASSLSSAGTEGHGYTF.

The rearrangement joins TRBV10-2 to TRBJ1-2, with D perhaps TRBD1 (6 bases). There are 12 residues in the CDR3. The germline gives CDR1 WSHSY, CDR2 SAAADI. V lost 10 bases, J lost 5 bases, and 14 bases lay in between. CDR3 in amino acids: CATKTGLYGYTF. The DNA of the CDR3 is TGCGCCACCAAAACAGGGCTTTATGGCTACACCTTC.

The V call is TRBV27, the J call TRBJ1-1, with TRBD1 as a possible D gene (6 bases). Germline loops: CDR1 MNHEY, CDR2 SMNVEV (reference sequence). The length of the CDR3 is 14 residues. V gave up 5 bases and J gave up 5 bases, with 15 bases separating them. For the CDR3, the DNA is TGTGCCAGCAGTCCCAACCCTCAGGGGACTGAAGCTTTCTTT. Translated, it gives CASSPNPQGTEAFF.

The chain is built from TRBV11-2 and TRBJ1-6; TRBD1 matches at 9 bases. V lost 5 bases to trimming and J lost 8 bases; unmatched junction nucleotides: 7. Germline loops: CDR1 SGHAT, CDR2 FQNNGV. The CDR3 is made up of 15 amino acids. CDR3 coding DNA: TGTGCCAGCAGCCGGACAGGGGTGACTTATTCACCCCTCCACTTT. Protein product: CASSRTGVTYSPLHF.

This chain joins TRBV29-1 and TRBJ1-1; tentative D call: TRBD1 (6 bases). V lost 6 bases and J lost 11, with 22 bases in between. This CDR3 region has 13 residues. Germline values: CDR1 SQVTM, CDR2 ANQGSEA. Here the CDR3 reads CSVQTGLVGYAFF. CDR3 sequence (DNA): TGCAGCGTGCAAACAGGGTTAGTAGGTTACGCTTTCTTT.

This chain's CDR3 is CASSASSGSGSNEQFF. DNA for the CDR3: TGTGCCAGCAGCGCCAGTAGCGGGAGTGGATCCAATGAGCAGTTCTTC. The chain employs TRBV7-2 and TRBJ2-1; 9 nucleotides line up with TRBD2. From germline, CDR1 is SGHTA and CDR2 FQGNSA. This CDR3 is 16 amino acids long. V dropped 5 bases and J dropped 6; count of bases not matched to a gene: 11.

This clone was picked up many times. This sequence joins TRBV5-6 and TRBJ1-2; D unclear. The length of the CDR3 is 15 residues. Germline CDR1 is SGHDT and CDR2 is YYEEEE. With 2 bases removed from V and 4 bases from J, the gap between germline ends came to 15 bases. In DNA, the CDR3 is TGTGCCAGCAGCTTTTGGGAGGAGGGTGTCTATGGCTACACCTTC. Its translation is CASSFWEEGVYGYTF.

This clone has just one count. The chain carries TRBV3-1 (or the pseudogene TRBV3-2) and TRBJ1-1; unclear D gene. V was pared by 0 bases and J by 0 bases, with 8 bases between. CDR1 LGHDT and CDR2 YNNKEL come from the germline V gene (reference sequence). This CDR3 contains 15 residues. This CDR3 is CASSQEPGMNTEAFF. Here the CDR3 DNA reads TGTGCCAGCAGCCAAGAGCCGGGAATGAACACTGAAGCTTTCTTT.

The rearrangement uses TRBV3-1 (or the pseudogene TRBV3-2) and TRBJ1-1; possibly TRBD1 for D (6 bases). Germline V gene sequence: CDR1 LGHDT, CDR2 YNNKEL (reference sequence). This CDR3 is 15 amino acids long. The V and J ends lost 1 base and 6 bases respectively, with 15 bases between them. The CDR3, as DNA: TGTGCCAGCAGCCAAGGGGCCAGGGGTCCCCCTGAAGCTTTCTTT. This sequence encodes CASSQGARGPPEAFF.

This clone was recorded once. The chain links TRBV6-5 to TRBJ2-3; D is possibly TRBD2 (5 bases). Germline V gene data show CDR1 as MNHEY and CDR2 as SVGAGI. The CDR3 is 15 amino acids. V dropped 8 bases and J dropped 4 bases, with 19 bases sitting between them. The chain's CDR3 is CASRRSGSFPDTQYF. The CDR3 DNA follows: TGTGCCAGCCGGAGGTCTGGGAGCTTTCCAGATACGCAGTATTTT.

V is TRBV2 and J is TRBJ2-7, with TRBD2 matching 8 bases. CDR1 SNHLY and CDR2 FYNNEI come from the germline V gene. The CDR3 consists of 15 residues. V trimming: 7 bases; J trimming: 2 bases; junction bases outside the gene matches: 10. The CDR3 DNA reads as TGTGCCAGCACTTCGGGGGGGCCTAAGCCCTACGAGCAGTACTTC. It codes for CASTSGGPKPYEQYF.

The V and J genes are TRBV2 and TRBJ2-2; TRBD1 matches 9 bases. The CDR3 is 15 amino acids. CDR1 and CDR2 from the germline V gene are SNHLY and FYNNEI. Trimming took 4 bases from V and 5 from J; bases not matched to a gene: 5. The CDR3 sequence: CASSADRGGTGELFF. The CDR3 nucleotides are TGTGCCAGCAGTGCCGACAGGGGGGGGACCGGGGAGCTGTTTTTT.

The chain employs TRBV9 and TRBJ2-3; 7 nucleotides line up with TRBD1. The CDR3 totals 15 residues. Germline values: CDR1 SGDLS, CDR2 YYNGEE. V was clipped by 0 bases and J by 5 bases; unmatched bases: 6. CDR3 residues: CASSVGDSSVDTQYF. The CDR3 DNA reads as TGTGCCAGCAGCGTAGGGGACAGTTCCGTAGATACGCAGTATTTT.

The chain couples TRBV6-2 or TRBV6-3 to TRBJ2-7, with 13 bases identical to TRBD2. The CDR3 has 15 residues. V dropped 5 bases and J dropped 5; count of bases not matched to a gene: 6. Germline CDR1 reads MNHEY; CDR2 reads SVGEGT. The chain's CDR3 is CASSAPGLAGDEQYF. The CDR3 DNA follows: TGTGCCAGCAGTGCCCCCGGACTAGCGGGAGACGAGCAGTACTTC.

The V and J genes are TRBV5-1 and TRBJ2-7; D unresolved. Trimming took off 4 bases at V and 2 bases at J, with 13 bases between the two ends. The CDR3 contains 14 residues. The V gene's germline CDR1 is SGHRS and CDR2 YFSETQ. The CDR3 region has the DNA TGCGCCAGCAGCAACTCTAGAACGGCCTACGAGCAGTACTTC. It yields the protein CASSNSRTAYEQYF.

The gene calls are TRBV2 and TRBJ2-5; TRBD2 matches at 10 bases. The junction had 3 bases not matched to a gene; V was cut back by 9 bases and J by 2 bases. CDR1 SNHLY and CDR2 FYNNEI come from the germline V gene. The CDR3 contains 13 residues. DNA of the CDR3: TGTGCCAGTTTAGCGGGGGGACAAGAGACCCAGTACTTC. Translation gives CASLAGGQETQYF.

The chain combines TRBV13 with TRBJ2-3, with TRBD1 matching over 8 bases. J gave up 2 bases and V 6 bases, and 19 bases lay outside the gene matches. The CDR3 spans 19 residues. Germline V gene sequence: CDR1 PRHDT, CDR2 FYEKMQ (reference sequence). The CDR3 reads CASSCQSRGRGLTTDTQYF. CDR3 DNA sequence: TGTGCCAGCAGTTGCCAGTCCAGGGGGCGCGGATTAACCACAGATACGCAGTATTTT.

V and J are TRBV9 and TRBJ1-2, with D perhaps matching TRBD1 (6 bases). The ends were cut back, 0 bases at V and 1 base at J, with 10 bases in the middle. The CDR3 is 15 amino acids. Germline values: CDR1 SGDLS, CDR2 YYNGEE. CDR3 residues: CASSVGSGVNYGYTF. The CDR3 DNA sequence: TGTGCCAGCAGCGTAGGGTCAGGGGTTAACTATGGCTACACCTTC. Full variable domain (remainder filled in from reference TRBV9 and TRBJ1-2): DSGVTQTPKHLITATGQRVTLRCSPRSGDLSVYWYQQSLDQGLQFLIQYYNGEERAKGNILERFSAQQFPDLHSELNLSSLELGDSALYFCASSVGSGVNYGYTFGSGTRLTVV.

The chain employs TRBV10-2 and TRBJ1-4; D remains ambiguous. The germline CDR1 and CDR2 sequences are WSHSY and SAAADI. The V and J ends lost 5 bases and 5 bases respectively, with 12 bases between them. There are 14 residues in the CDR3. The DNA of the CDR3 is TGCGCCAGCAGTTACCCTAGTCGGAATGAAAAACTGTTTTTT. This codes for CASSYPSRNEKLFF.

This clone has only a few counts. The rearrangement links TRBV4-1 to TRBJ1-4; 7 bases agree with TRBD1. The germline gives CDR1 MGHRA, CDR2 YSYEKL. Losses at the gene ends were 1 base for V and 12 bases for J; bases not matched to a gene: 2. The CDR3 is 12 amino acids. CDR3 in DNA: TGCGCCAGCAGCCAAGGGACAGGTGAACTGTTTTTT. Encoded protein: CASSQGTGELFF.

The chain links TRBV19 to TRBJ2-1; 8 bases align to TRBD2. Germline loops: CDR1 LNHDA, CDR2 SQIVND (reference sequence). The length of the CDR3 is 16 residues. V trimming: 3 bases; J trimming: 12 bases; junction bases outside the gene matches: 16. This CDR3 reads CASSMWTSRPPLGQFF. DNA for the CDR3: TGTGCCAGTAGTATGTGGACTAGCCGGCCTCCACTGGGGCAGTTCTTC. The full variable domain, completed using reference TRBV19 and TRBJ2-1, is DGGITQSPKYLFRKEGQNVTLSCEQNLNHDAMYWYRQDPGQGLRLIYYSQIVNDFQKGDIAEGYSVSREKKESFPLTVTSAQKNPTAFYLCASSMWTSRPPLGQFFGPGTRLTVL.